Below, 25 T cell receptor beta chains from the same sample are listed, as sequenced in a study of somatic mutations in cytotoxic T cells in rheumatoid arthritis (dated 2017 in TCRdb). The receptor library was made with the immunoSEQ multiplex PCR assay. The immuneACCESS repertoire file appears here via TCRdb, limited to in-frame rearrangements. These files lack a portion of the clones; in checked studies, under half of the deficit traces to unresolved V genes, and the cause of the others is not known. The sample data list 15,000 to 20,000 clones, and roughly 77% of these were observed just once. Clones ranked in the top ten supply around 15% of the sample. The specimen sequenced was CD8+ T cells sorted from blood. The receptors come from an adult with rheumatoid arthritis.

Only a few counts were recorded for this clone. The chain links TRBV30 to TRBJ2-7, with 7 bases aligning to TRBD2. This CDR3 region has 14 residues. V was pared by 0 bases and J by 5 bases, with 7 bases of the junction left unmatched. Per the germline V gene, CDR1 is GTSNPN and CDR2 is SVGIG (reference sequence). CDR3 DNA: TGTGCCTGGAGTGTAGCGGGAAACGGGGACGAGCAGTACTTC. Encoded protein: CAWSVAGNGDEQYF. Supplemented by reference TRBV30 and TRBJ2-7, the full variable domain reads SQTIHQWPATLVQPVGSPLSLECTVEGTSNPNLYWYRQAAGRGLQLLFYSVGIGQISSEVPQNLSASRPQDRQFILSSKKLLLSDSGFYLCAWSVAGNGDEQYFGPGTRLTVT.

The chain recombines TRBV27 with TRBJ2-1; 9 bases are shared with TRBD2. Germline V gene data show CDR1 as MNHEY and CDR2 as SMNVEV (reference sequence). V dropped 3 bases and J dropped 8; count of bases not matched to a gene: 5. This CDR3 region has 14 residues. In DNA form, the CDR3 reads TGTGCCAGCAGTTTTGGGGCGGGGGGGTATGAGCAGTTCTTC. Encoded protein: CASSFGAGGYEQFF.

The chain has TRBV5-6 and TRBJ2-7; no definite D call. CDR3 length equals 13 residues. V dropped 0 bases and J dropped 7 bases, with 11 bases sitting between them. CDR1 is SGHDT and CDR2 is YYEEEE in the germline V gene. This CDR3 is CASSLGHLDEQYF. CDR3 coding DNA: TGTGCCAGCAGCTTGGGACATCTAGATGAGCAGTACTTC.

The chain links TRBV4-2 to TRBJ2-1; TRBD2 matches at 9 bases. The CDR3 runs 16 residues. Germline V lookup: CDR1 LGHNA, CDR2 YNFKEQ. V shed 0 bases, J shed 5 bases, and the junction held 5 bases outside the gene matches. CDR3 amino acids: CASSQDRLADHNEQFF. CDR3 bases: TGTGCCAGCAGCCAAGATCGACTAGCGGATCACAATGAGCAGTTCTTC.

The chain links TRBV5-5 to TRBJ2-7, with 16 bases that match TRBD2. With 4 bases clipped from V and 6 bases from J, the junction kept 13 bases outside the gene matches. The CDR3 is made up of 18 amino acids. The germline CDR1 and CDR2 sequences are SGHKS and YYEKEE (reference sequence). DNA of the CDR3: TGTGCCAGCAGCCCGGGACTAGCGGGGGGGTCTTACGTCTTCGAGCAGTACTTC. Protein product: CASSPGLAGGSYVFEQYF.

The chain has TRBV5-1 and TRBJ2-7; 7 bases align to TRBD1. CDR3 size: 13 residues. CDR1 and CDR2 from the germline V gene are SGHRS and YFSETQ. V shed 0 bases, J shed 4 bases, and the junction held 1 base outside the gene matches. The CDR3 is CASSLDRGYEQYF. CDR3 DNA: TGCGCCAGCAGCTTGGACAGGGGATACGAGCAGTACTTC.

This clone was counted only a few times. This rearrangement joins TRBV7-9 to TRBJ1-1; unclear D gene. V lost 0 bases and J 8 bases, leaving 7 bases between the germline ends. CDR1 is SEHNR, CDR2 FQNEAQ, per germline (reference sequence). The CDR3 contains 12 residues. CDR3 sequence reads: CASSLAGLEAFF. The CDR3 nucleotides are TGTGCCAGCAGCTTAGCGGGGTTAGAAGCTTTCTTT.

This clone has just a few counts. The DNA for the CDR3 is TGCGCCAGCAGTGACACAGGGATGGGCTATGGCTACACCTTC. This codes for CASSDTGMGYGYTF. The rearrangement uses TRBV10-1 and TRBJ1-2, with D possibly TRBD1 on 6 matching bases. The CDR3 has 14 amino acids. CDR1 and CDR2 from the germline V gene are WNHNN and SYGVQD (reference sequence). Trimming stripped 3 bases from V and 4 bases from J, with 12 bases between.

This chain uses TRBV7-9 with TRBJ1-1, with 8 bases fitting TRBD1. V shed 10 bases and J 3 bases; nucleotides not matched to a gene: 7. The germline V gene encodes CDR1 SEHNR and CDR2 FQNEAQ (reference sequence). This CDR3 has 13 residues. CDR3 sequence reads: CATRGTGDTEAFF. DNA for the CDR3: TGTGCCACACGGGGGACAGGCGACACTGAAGCTTTCTTT.

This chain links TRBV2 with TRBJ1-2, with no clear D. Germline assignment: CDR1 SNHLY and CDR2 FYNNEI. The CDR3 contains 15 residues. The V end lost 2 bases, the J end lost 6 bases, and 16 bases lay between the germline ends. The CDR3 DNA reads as TGTGCCAGCAGTGAATATGCCTTATTGAGGGATGGCTACACCTTC. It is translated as CASSEYALLRDGYTF.

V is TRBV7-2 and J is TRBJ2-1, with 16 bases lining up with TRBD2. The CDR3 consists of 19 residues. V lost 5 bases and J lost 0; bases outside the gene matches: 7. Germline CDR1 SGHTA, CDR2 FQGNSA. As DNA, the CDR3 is TGTGCCAGCAGCACGGGACTAGCGGGGGGGGGCCCCTCCTACAATGAGCAGTTCTTC. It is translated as CASSTGLAGGGPSYNEQFF.

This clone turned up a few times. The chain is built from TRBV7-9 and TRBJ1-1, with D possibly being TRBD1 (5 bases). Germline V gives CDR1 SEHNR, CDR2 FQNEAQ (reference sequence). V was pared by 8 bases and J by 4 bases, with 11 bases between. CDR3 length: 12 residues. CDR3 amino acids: CASAGLSTEAFF. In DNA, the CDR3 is TGTGCCAGCGCAGGGTTGAGCACTGAAGCTTTCTTT.

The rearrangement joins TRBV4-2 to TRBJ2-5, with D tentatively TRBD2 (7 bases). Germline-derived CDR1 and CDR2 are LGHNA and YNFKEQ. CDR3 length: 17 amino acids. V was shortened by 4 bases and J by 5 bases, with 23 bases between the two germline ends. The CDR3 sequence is CASSLGGEGQPLETQYF. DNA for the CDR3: TGTGCCAGCAGCCTAGGGGGGGAAGGACAGCCGCTCGAGACCCAGTACTTC.

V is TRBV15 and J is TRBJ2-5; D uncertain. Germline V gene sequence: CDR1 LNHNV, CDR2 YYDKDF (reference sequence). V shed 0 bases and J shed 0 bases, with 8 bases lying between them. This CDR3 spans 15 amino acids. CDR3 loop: CATSRDRQNQETQYF. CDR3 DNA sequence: TGTGCCACCAGCAGAGATCGTCAGAACCAAGAGACCCAGTACTTC.

The CDR3 loop reads CASSQSPAGGYTDTQYF. The DNA of the CDR3 is TGCGCCAGCAGCCAATCACCAGCGGGAGGCTACACAGATACGCAGTATTTT. The gene calls are TRBV4-1 and TRBJ2-3; 9 bases are a match to TRBD2. This CDR3 spans 17 amino acids. Germline-derived CDR1 and CDR2 are MGHRA and YSYEKL. Trimming took 2 bases from V and 2 from J; bases not matched to a gene: 8.

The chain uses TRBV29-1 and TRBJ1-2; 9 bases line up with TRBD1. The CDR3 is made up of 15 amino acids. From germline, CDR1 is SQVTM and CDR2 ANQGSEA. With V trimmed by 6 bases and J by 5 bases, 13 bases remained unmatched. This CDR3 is CSVLLSDRGDYGYTF. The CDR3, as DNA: TGCAGCGTCCTATTGTCTGACAGGGGGGATTATGGCTACACCTTC.

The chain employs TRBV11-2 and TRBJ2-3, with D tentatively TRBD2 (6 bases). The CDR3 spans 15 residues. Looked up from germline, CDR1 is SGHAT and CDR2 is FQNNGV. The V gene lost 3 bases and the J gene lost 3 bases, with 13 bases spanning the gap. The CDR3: CASSLIPGATDTQYF. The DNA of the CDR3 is TGTGCCAGCAGCTTGATTCCGGGAGCTACAGATACGCAGTATTTT.

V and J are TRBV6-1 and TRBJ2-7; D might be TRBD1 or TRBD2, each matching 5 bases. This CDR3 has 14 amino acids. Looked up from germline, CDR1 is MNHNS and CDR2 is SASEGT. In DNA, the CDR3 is TGTGCGTCGTCAGCGGCAGGGTCCTCCTACGAGCAGTACTTC. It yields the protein CASSAAGSSYEQYF.

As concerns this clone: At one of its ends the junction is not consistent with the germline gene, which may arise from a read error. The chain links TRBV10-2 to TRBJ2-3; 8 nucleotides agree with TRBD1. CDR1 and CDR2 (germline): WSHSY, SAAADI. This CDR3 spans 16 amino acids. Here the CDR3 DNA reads TGCGCCAGCAGTGAATGGACAGGGCTCGACACATATACGCAGTATTTT. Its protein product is CASSEWTGLDTYTQYF.

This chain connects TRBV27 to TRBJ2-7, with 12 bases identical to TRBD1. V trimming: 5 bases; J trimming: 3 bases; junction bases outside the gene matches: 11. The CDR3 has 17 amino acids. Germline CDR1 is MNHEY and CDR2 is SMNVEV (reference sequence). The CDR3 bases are TGTGCCAGCAGTCCATTAGTGGGGACAGGGGGCTACTACGAGCAGTACTTC. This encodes CASSPLVGTGGYYEQYF.

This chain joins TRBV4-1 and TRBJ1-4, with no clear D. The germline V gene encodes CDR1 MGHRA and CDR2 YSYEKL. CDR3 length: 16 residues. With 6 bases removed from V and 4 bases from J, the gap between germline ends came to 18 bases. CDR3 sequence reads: CASRMTPVIYNEKLFF. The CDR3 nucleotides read TGCGCCAGCAGGATGACGCCGGTCATTTATAATGAAAAACTGTTTTTT.

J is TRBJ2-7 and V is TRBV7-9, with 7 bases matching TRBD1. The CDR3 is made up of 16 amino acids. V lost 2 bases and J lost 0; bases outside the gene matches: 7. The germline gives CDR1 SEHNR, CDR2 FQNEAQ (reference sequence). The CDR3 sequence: CASSLPSGTVSYEQYF. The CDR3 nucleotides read TGTGCCAGCAGCTTACCATCCGGGACAGTCTCCTACGAGCAGTACTTC.

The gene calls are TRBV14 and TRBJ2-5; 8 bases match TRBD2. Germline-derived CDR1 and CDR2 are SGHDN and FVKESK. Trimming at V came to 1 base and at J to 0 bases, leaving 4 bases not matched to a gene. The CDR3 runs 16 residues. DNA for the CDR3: TGTGCCAGCAGCCAAGTTGGCGGGGGGTACCAAGAGACCCAGTACTTC. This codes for CASSQVGGGYQETQYF.

The CDR3 DNA follows: TGTGCCAGCAGCTCCTGGACTAGTAGCGATGAGCAGTTCTTC. Its protein is CASSSWTSSDEQFF. The V and J genes are TRBV11-2 and TRBJ2-1; 7 bases match TRBD2. Trimming cost V 4 bases and J 8 bases; bases outside gene matches: 8. Germline V gene data show CDR1 as SGHAT and CDR2 as FQNNGV. This CDR3 is built from 14 residues.

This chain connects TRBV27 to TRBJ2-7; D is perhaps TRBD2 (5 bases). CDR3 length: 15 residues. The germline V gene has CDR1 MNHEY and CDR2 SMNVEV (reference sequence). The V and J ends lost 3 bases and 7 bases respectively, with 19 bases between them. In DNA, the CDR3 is TGTGCCAGCAGTTTCTCCCCCGACCCGGGGAGAGAGCAGTACTTC. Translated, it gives CASSFSPDPGREQYF.